This T cell receptor (beta chain) came from a study of T cell repertoires in cytomegalovirus infection (dated by TCRdb to between 2018 and 2021). Study-level background: Peptide stimulations targeted recently identified HLA-C-restricted CMV epitopes, whose presentation resists viral immunomodulation, together with well-studied HLA-B-restricted epitopes. The HLA type of each donor mattered for the analysis, because public TCR beta signatures pointed to carriage of CMV infection along with the matching HLA type.

Reading the label with the study, this specimen's treatment or condition is: in vitro stimulation with specific CMV peptide epitopes to enrich CMV-specific T cells. Sequencing relied on an Illumina HiSeq 1500. TCRdb cleaned the public reads at Q25 with fastp, built clones with MiXCR and kept in-frame beta chains. Records with the same CDR3 protein are collapsed into one entry carrying the most frequent genes and DNA. The sample has about 110,000 distinct CDR3 sequences on record, about 28% of them singletons. The ten largest clonotypes hold about 81% of the sample. Overall study results and their limits: Cumulative frequency of public TCR beta family members discriminated carriers of CMV infection plus the relevant HLA type in this cohort and an independent approximately 400-donor cohort. The ex vivo response was dominated by HLA-C-restricted CMV-specific TCR beta clonotypes, and the single most frequent clonotype in two of eight donors was supplied by these HLA-C-restricted clonotypes.

This clonotype was seen more than once but under ten times. Which antigen it targets is not known. The sample holds no much larger clone one base away, and base qualities are not on file. From cysteine to phenylalanine, the CDR3 is 15 amino acids long. The read is trimmed to its CDR3 DNA, 45 bases read in frame from base 1. Deletion took 6 bases off V and 0 bases off J, with a span of 13 bases between the germline ends. Here the sequenced sample was CD8+ T cells from cultured PBMCs, taken from culture after CMV antigen stimulation. Recombination linked TRBV12-3 or TRBV12-4 to TRBJ2-3, with a tentative D gene TRBD2 over 5 matching bases. This clonotype was sampled from a human donor in good health (CMV status not recorded). Some clones in this sample may be carry-over from other donors' samples. The CDR3 corresponds to CASSRTSSSTDTQYF. The DNA sequence reads TGTGCCAGCAGCCGGACTTCCTCTAGCACAGATACGCAGTATTTT.